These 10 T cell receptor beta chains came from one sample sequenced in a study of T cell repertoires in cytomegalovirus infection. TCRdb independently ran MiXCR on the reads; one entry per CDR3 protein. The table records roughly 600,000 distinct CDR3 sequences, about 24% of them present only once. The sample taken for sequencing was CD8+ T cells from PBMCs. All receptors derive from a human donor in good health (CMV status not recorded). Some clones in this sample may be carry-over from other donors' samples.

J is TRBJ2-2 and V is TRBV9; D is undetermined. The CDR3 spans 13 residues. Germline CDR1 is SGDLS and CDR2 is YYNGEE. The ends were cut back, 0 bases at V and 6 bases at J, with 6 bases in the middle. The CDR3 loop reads CASSVGLAGELFF. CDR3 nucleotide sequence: TGTGCCAGCAGCGTAGGGCTTGCCGGGGAGCTGTTTTTT.

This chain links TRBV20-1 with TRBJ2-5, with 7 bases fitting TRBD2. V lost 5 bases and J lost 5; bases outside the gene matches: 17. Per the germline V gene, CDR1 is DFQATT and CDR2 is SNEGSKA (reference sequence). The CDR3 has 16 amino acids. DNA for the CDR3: TGCAGTGCTGGATCCAGACTAGCAAGACGTCGGGAGACCCAGTACTTC. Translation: CSAGSRLARRRETQYF.

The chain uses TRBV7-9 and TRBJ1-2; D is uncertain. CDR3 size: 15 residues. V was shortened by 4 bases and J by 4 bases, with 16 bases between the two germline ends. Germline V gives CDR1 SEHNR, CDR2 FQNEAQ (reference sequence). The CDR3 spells CASSSQNKPLYGYTF. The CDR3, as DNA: TGTGCCAGCAGCTCCCAGAACAAGCCTCTCTATGGCTACACCTTC. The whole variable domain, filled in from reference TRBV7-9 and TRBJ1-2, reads DTGVSQNPRHKITKRGQNVTFRCDPISEHNRLYWYRQTLGQGPEFLTYFQNEAQLEKSRLLSDRFSAERPKGSFSTLEIQRTEQGDSAMYLCASSSQNKPLYGYTFGSGTRLTVV.

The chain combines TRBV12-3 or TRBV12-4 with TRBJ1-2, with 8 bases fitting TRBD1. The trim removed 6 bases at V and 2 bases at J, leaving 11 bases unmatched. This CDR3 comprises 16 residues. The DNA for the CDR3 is TGTGCCAGCAGGCGGATGACAGGGGACTACAACTATGGCTACACCTTC. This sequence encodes CASRRMTGDYNYGYTF.

The CDR3 is CATSDRGSPWEQFF. Written as DNA, the CDR3 is TGTGCCACCAGTGATAGGGGGTCCCCATGGGAGCAGTTCTTC. The chain employs TRBV24-1 and TRBJ2-1; the D gene is possibly TRBD1 (6 bases). The CDR3 has 14 residues. Trimming pared 3 bases from V and 10 bases from J, leaving 15 bases between. Germline CDR1 is KGHDR and CDR2 is SFDVKD.

CDR3 region: CASGTGNGYTF. CDR3 nucleotide sequence: TGCGCCAGCGGGACAGGGAATGGCTACACCTTC. The chain links TRBV5-1 to TRBJ1-2; 9 bases line up with TRBD1. Per germline, CDR1 SGHRS and CDR2 YFSETQ. Germline trimming cut 7 bases from V and 6 bases from J; bases unmatched to any gene: 1. This CDR3 contains 11 residues.

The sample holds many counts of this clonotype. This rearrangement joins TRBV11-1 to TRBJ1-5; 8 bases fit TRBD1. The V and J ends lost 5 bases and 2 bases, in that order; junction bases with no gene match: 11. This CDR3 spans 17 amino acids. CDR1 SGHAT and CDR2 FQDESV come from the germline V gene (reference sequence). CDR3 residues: CASSPGQGEGGNQPQHF. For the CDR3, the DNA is TGTGCCAGCAGCCCCGGACAGGGAGAGGGGGGCAATCAGCCCCAGCATTTT.

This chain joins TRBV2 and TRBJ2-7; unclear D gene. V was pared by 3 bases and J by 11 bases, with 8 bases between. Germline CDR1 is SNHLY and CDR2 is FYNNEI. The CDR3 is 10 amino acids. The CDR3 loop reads CASSESLKYV. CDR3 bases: TGTGCCAGCAGTGAGAGTCTGAAGTACGTC.

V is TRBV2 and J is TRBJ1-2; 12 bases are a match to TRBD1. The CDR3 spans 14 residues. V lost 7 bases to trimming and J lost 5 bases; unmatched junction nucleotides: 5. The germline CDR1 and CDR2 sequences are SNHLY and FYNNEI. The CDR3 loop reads CASMTGQGAYGYTF. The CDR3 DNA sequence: TGTGCCAGCATGACGGGACAGGGGGCGTATGGCTACACCTTC.

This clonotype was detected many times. CDR3 in DNA: TGTGCCAGCAGTTACGGGCCATCATACGAGCAGTACTTC. This gives the protein CASSYGPSYEQYF. The gene calls are TRBV6-2 or TRBV6-3 and TRBJ2-7, with D uncertain. Germline V lookup: CDR1 MNHEY, CDR2 SVGEGT. V lost 2 bases and J 4 bases, leaving 9 bases between the germline ends. The CDR3 has 13 residues.